The 23 T cell receptor beta chains given below trace back to one sample, sequenced in a study of cytomegalovirus exposure and HLA in healthy donors. This PCR relied on a set of 60 Vbeta primers and 13 Jbeta primers. Assay: immunoSEQ multiplex PCR; the TCRdb copy retains only in-frame clones and omits some. Counted here are 55,000 to 90,000 clones, roughly four fifths occurring once; the ten biggest clones make up about 6%. Source material: PBMCs. These receptors were obtained from a middle-aged man in good health and CMV-seronegative.

The chain has TRBV29-1 and TRBJ2-2; 8 bases are shared with TRBD1. Trimming cost V 4 bases and J 1 base; bases outside gene matches: 2. From germline, CDR1 is SQVTM and CDR2 ANQGSEA. The CDR3 is made up of 14 amino acids. The CDR3 loop reads CSVVGTGNTGELFF. CDR3 DNA: TGCAGCGTTGTTGGGACAGGGAACACCGGGGAGCTGTTTTTT.

V gene TRBV6-5 combines with J gene TRBJ2-7; D is possibly TRBD2 (5 bases). The CDR3 consists of 15 residues. Trimming took off 2 bases at V and 2 bases at J, with 13 bases between the two ends. The germline V gene encodes CDR1 MNHEY and CDR2 SVGAGI. This CDR3 reads CASSYGLGEAYEQYF. The CDR3 region has the DNA TGTGCCAGCAGTTACGGACTCGGAGAAGCCTACGAGCAGTACTTC.

This chain links TRBV7-2 with TRBJ1-1, with a possible D match to TRBD1 (6 bases). The CDR3 is made up of 15 amino acids. Trimming removed 0 bases from V and 5 bases from J, with 13 bases in between. Germline V gives CDR1 SGHTA, CDR2 FQGNSA. The CDR3 loop reads CASSLARARGTEAFF. The CDR3 DNA is TGTGCCAGCAGCTTAGCTCGGGCCAGGGGAACTGAAGCTTTCTTT.

The J gene is TRBJ1-1, the V gene TRBV5-1, with D tentatively TRBD1 (5 bases). Trimming shortened V by 0 bases and J by 5 bases, and 14 bases separated the two germline ends. This CDR3 contains 15 residues. Germline V gives CDR1 SGHRS, CDR2 YFSETQ. CDR3 loop: CASSLDAGRGTEAFF. The CDR3 DNA reads TGCGCCAGCAGCTTGGATGCAGGAAGGGGTACTGAAGCTTTCTTT.

The V call is TRBV5-4, the J call TRBJ2-1; 8 bases match TRBD1. This CDR3 spans 13 amino acids. Germline V gene sequence: CDR1 SGHNT, CDR2 YYREEE (reference sequence). With 4 bases clipped from V and 7 bases from J, the junction kept 4 bases outside the gene matches. CDR3 amino acids: CASSVRGLNEQFF. In nucleotides, the CDR3 is TGTGCCAGCAGCGTCAGGGGGCTTAATGAGCAGTTCTTC.

This chain links TRBV28 with TRBJ2-2, with D possibly being TRBD2 (6 bases). V lost 9 bases to trimming and J lost 5 bases, with 7 bases between them. The CDR3 is 11 amino acids. Germline CDR1 MDHEN, CDR2 SYDVKM. The CDR3 region is CASSGTGELFF. CDR3 nucleotides: TGTGCCAGTAGCGGTACCGGGGAGCTGTTTTTT.

This chain joins TRBV4-2 and TRBJ2-1; 7 positions match TRBD2. The junction had 14 bases not matched to a gene; V was cut back by 6 bases and J by 3 bases. CDR1 and CDR2 (germline): LGHNA, YNFKEQ. This CDR3 has 17 residues. CDR3 protein: CASRRGSGTTDYNEQFF. CDR3 sequence (DNA): TGTGCCAGCAGAAGGGGTTCGGGGACTACAGACTACAATGAGCAGTTCTTC.

J is TRBJ2-7 and V is TRBV2; D is uncertain. Germline V gives CDR1 SNHLY, CDR2 FYNNEI. V was pared by 4 bases and J by 4 bases, with 11 bases between. The CDR3 is made up of 13 amino acids. CDR3 bases: TGTGCCAGCAGTGTGTTGGCGGCTTACGAGCAGTACTTC. Translating it yields CASSVLAAYEQYF.

This chain connects TRBV4-2 to TRBJ1-2; tentative D call: TRBD1 (5 bases). The germline CDR1 and CDR2 sequences are LGHNA and YNFKEQ. V was pared by 3 bases and J by 2 bases, with 13 bases between. This CDR3 has 15 amino acids. Here the CDR3 reads CASSQSAGQNYGYTF. DNA of the CDR3: TGTGCCAGCAGCCAGTCCGCAGGGCAGAACTATGGCTACACCTTC.

The chain employs TRBV15 and TRBJ1-1; 9 bases match TRBD1. The trim removed 3 bases at V and 5 bases at J, leaving 10 bases unmatched. This CDR3 spans 16 amino acids. Germline-derived CDR1 and CDR2 are LNHNV and YYDKDF (reference sequence). DNA for the CDR3: TGTGCCACCAGCAGGGGACAGGGTGGTTTCGGGACTGAAGCTTTCTTT. Protein sequence: CATSRGQGGFGTEAFF.

The chain links TRBV27 to TRBJ1-5, with 8 bases lining up with TRBD1. V shed 3 bases and J 0 bases; nucleotides not matched to a gene: 4. CDR1 and CDR2 (germline): MNHEY, SMNVEV (reference sequence). The CDR3 runs 16 residues. CDR3 residues: CASSLSQGDSNQPQHF. CDR3 bases: TGTGCCAGCAGTTTGTCACAGGGGGATAGCAATCAGCCCCAGCATTTT.

This clone was counted only a few times. V usage is TRBV19 and J usage is TRBJ2-3, with D possibly TRBD2 on 6 matching bases. The V end lost 7 bases, the J end lost 6 bases, and 14 bases lay between the germline ends. Germline lookup yields CDR1 LNHDA and CDR2 SQIVND (reference sequence). CDR3 size: 13 residues. CDR3 coding DNA: TGTGCCAGTAAGTCCCGGGGGATCGATACGCAGTATTTT. Its translation: CASKSRGIDTQYF.

The genes are TRBV6-5 and TRBJ2-1, with D perhaps matching TRBD2 (6 bases). V was shortened by 2 bases and J by 10 bases, with 21 bases between the two germline ends. In germline, CDR1 is MNHEY, CDR2 SVGAGI. CDR3 length: 16 amino acids. This CDR3 is CASSYGRTTPKGEQFF. DNA of the CDR3: TGTGCCAGCAGTTACGGTAGGACTACCCCGAAGGGAGAGCAGTTCTTC.

The rearrangement links TRBV19 to TRBJ1-1; D gene ambiguous. V was shortened by 11 bases and J by 1 base, with 17 bases between the two germline ends. The CDR3 consists of 14 residues. Germline V gene lookup returns CDR1 LNHDA and CDR2 SQIVND (reference sequence). The CDR3 nucleotides are TGTGCCTCAAAACCCGAGACACAGAACACTGAAGCTTTCTTT. Amino acid sequence: CASKPETQNTEAFF.

The gene calls are TRBV19 and TRBJ2-1; TRBD2 agrees at 8 bases. V lost 5 bases to trimming and J lost 7 bases; unmatched junction nucleotides: 10. The CDR3 totals 15 residues. Per germline, CDR1 LNHDA and CDR2 SQIVND (reference sequence). The CDR3 reads CASSLAGSERNEQFF. The CDR3 DNA reads as TGTGCCAGTAGTTTAGCGGGATCGGAACGGAATGAGCAGTTCTTC. The full variable domain, in which reference TRBV19 and TRBJ2-1 provide the parts outside the CDR3, is DGGITQSPKYLFRKEGQNVTLSCEQNLNHDAMYWYRQDPGQGLRLIYYSQIVNDFQKGDIAEGYSVSREKKESFPLTVTSAQKNPTAFYLCASSLAGSERNEQFFGPGTRLTVL.

The chain is built from TRBV6-5 and TRBJ2-5; tentatively, D is TRBD2 (5 bases). The CDR3 is made up of 13 amino acids. Germline V gene data show CDR1 as MNHEY and CDR2 as SVGAGI. Trimming pared 0 bases from V and 6 bases from J, leaving 8 bases between. For the CDR3, the DNA is TGTGCCAGCAGTTACTCGCACGGGAAGACCCAGTACTTC. Translated: CASSYSHGKTQYF.

The count of this clone is one. The chain employs TRBV7-8 and TRBJ1-1; TRBD1 is a possible D gene (6 bases). This CDR3 has 14 residues. Germline CDR1 SGHVS, CDR2 FQNEAQ. V was cut by 1 base and J by 1 base, with 7 bases left in between. As DNA, the CDR3 is TGTGCCAGCAGCTTAGGCAGGGGGAACACTGAAGCTTTCTTT. Protein sequence: CASSLGRGNTEAFF.

The chain links TRBV6-5 to TRBJ2-1, with 10 positions matching TRBD2. Germline-derived CDR1 and CDR2 are MNHEY and SVGAGI. The CDR3 runs 14 residues. Germline trimming cut 8 bases from V and 16 bases from J; bases unmatched to any gene: 17. CDR3 loop: CASRPGLAPTFQFF. The CDR3 DNA sequence: TGTGCCAGCCGACCGGGACTAGCGCCGACCTTTCAATTCTTC.

Here the CDR3 reads CASSRLTGEKETQYF. The DNA for the CDR3 is TGTGCCAGCAGCCGGTTAACAGGGGAAAAAGAGACCCAGTACTTC. This chain joins TRBV4-2 and TRBJ2-5; TRBD1 aligns across 7 bases. The ends lost 4 bases at V and 3 bases at J; junction bases unmatched: 8. This CDR3 comprises 15 residues. The germline V gene encodes CDR1 LGHNA and CDR2 YNFKEQ.

This clone was found a few times. The conserved closing phenylalanine or tryptophan is absent in this CDR3, likely reflecting a read error. The J gene is TRBJ1-1, the V gene TRBV4-1, with 7 bases that match TRBD1. The V segment lost 4 bases and the J segment 8 bases; nucleotides outside the gene matches: 7. CDR1 is MGHRA, CDR2 YSYEKL, per germline. The CDR3 has 13 amino acids. The CDR3 here is CASSPSGRGEAFV. The CDR3 DNA sequence: TGCGCCAGCAGCCCTAGTGGCAGGGGGGAAGCTTTCGTT.

The chain couples TRBV5-6 to TRBJ2-3, with a possible D match to TRBD1 (5 bases). V was pared by 0 bases and J by 6 bases, with 8 bases between. Germline CDR1 and CDR2: SGHDT and YYEEEE. The CDR3 has 13 residues. The CDR3 loop reads CASSLAGSDTQYF. The CDR3 bases are TGTGCCAGCAGCTTGGCAGGGTCGGATACGCAGTATTTT.

The chain is built from TRBV27 and TRBJ2-1; a possible D gene is TRBD1 (6 bases). V was cut by 10 bases and J by 4 bases, with 14 bases left in between. The germline CDR1 and CDR2 sequences are MNHEY and SMNVEV (reference sequence). This CDR3 is built from 13 residues. CDR3 sequence: CAIGQSSYNEQFF. CDR3 DNA sequence: TGTGCCATCGGACAGTCATCTTACAATGAGCAGTTCTTC.

The V call is TRBV6-5, the J call TRBJ1-1; 7 nucleotides agree with TRBD1. The CDR3 runs 14 residues. Germline assignment: CDR1 MNHEY and CDR2 SVGAGI. V shed 4 bases, J shed 4 bases, and the junction held 6 bases outside the gene matches. As DNA, the CDR3 is TGTGCCAGCAGTTCTCAGGGGGAATTCACTGAAGCTTTCTTT. It encodes CASSSQGEFTEAFF.